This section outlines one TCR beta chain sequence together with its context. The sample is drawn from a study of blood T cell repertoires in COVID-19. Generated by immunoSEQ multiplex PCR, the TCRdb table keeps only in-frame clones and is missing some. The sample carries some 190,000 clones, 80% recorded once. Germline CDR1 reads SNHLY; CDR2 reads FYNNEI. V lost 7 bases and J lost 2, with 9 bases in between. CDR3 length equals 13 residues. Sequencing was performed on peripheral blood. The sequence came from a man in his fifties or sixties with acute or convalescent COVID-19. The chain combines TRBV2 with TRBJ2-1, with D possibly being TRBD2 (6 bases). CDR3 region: CASKLAAYNEQFF. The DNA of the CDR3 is TGTGCCAGCAAACTAGCCGCCTACAATGAGCAGTTCTTC.